A selection of T cell receptor beta chains follows, all from one sample in a study of blood T cell repertoires in COVID-19. Method: immunoSEQ multiplex PCR; TCRdb's copy keeps in-frame clones and lacks some. The sample shows under 350,000 clones, over 75% of them seen only once. The material sequenced was peripheral blood. The receptors were gathered from a human donor in a cohort sampled during active COVID-19. The CDR3 runs from the conserved cysteine through the conserved F or W. Fields, in order: clone size, J gene, V gene, D gene, CDR3 DNA, CDR3 protein. A D gene is named only where the DNA matches it firmly. A clone size is listed for some rows: how often the clone was seen (once, few, many), or a class if it is expanded.

clone size: -
J gene: TRBJ2-4
V gene: TRBV4-1
D gene: TRBD2
CDR3 DNA: TGCGCCAGCAGCCAACCGGGAGGGCCCAAAAACATTCAGTACTTC
CDR3 protein: CASSQPGGPKNIQYF

clone size: -
J gene: TRBJ1-5
V gene: TRBV7-2
D gene: -
CDR3 DNA: TGTGCCAGCAGCTCCGGTCGCAATCAGCCCCAGCATTTT
CDR3 protein: CASSSGRNQPQHF

clone size: once
J gene: TRBJ2-4
V gene: TRBV21-1
D gene: -
CDR3 DNA: TGTGCCAGCAGACTCCGGGACACCGAAAGGAAAAACATTCAGTACTTC
CDR3 protein: CASRLRDTERKNIQYF

clone size: -
J gene: TRBJ1-5
V gene: TRBV27
D gene: TRBD1
CDR3 DNA: TGTGCCAGCAGCTTACGACAGGGGATTACTCAGCCCCAGCATTTT
CDR3 protein: CASSLRQGITQPQHF

clone size: -
J gene: TRBJ1-2
V gene: TRBV4-2
D gene: TRBD1
CDR3 DNA: TGTGCCAGCAGCGCTAGGACAGGGTCTAACTATGGCTACACCTTC
CDR3 protein: CASSARTGSNYGYTF

clone size: -
J gene: TRBJ2-3
V gene: TRBV20-1
D gene: -
CDR3 DNA: TGCAGTGCAAGGGACATAACGCAGTATTTT
CDR3 protein: CSARDITQYF

clone size: -
J gene: TRBJ2-1
V gene: TRBV6-2/TRBV6-3
D gene: -
CDR3 DNA: TGTGCCAGCAGTGCTCTCACCGGGAGCGTGTACAATGAGCAGTTCTTC
CDR3 protein: CASSALTGSVYNEQFF

clone size: -
J gene: TRBJ2-2
V gene: TRBV9
D gene: -
CDR3 DNA: TGTGCCAGCAGCGCAGAAGCCCACCCTCGGCGGGTATTGAGCACCGGGGAGCTGTTTTTT
CDR3 protein: CASSAEAHPRRVLSTGELFF

clone size: -
J gene: TRBJ2-7
V gene: TRBV5-1
D gene: TRBD2
CDR3 DNA: TGCGCCAGCAGCCCTCTAGCGGGAGGCCCCTACGAGCAGTACTTC
CDR3 protein: CASSPLAGGPYEQYF

clone size: few
J gene: TRBJ2-3
V gene: TRBV9
D gene: -
CDR3 DNA: TGTGCCAGCAGCGTAGGGGGTGAGTCTAGCTCTACAGATACGCAGTATTTT
CDR3 protein: CASSVGGESSSTDTQYF

clone size: -
J gene: TRBJ1-4
V gene: TRBV7-9
D gene: -
CDR3 DNA: TGTGCCAGCACCGAGGGGGCAACTAATGAAAAACTGTTTTTT
CDR3 protein: CASTEGATNEKLFF

clone size: once
J gene: TRBJ1-1
V gene: TRBV7-2
D gene: -
CDR3 DNA: TGTGCCAGCAGCTTGTCCAGGTACACTGAAGCTTTCTTT
CDR3 protein: CASSLSRYTEAFF

clone size: -
J gene: TRBJ1-1
V gene: TRBV30
D gene: -
CDR3 DNA: TGTGCCTGGAGTGTATTGCAGGGAAACACTGAAGCTTTCTTT
CDR3 protein: CAWSVLQGNTEAFF

clone size: once
J gene: TRBJ1-6
V gene: TRBV7-2
D gene: -
CDR3 DNA: TGTGCCAGCAGCTTAGCGAGGTCCAGGGCTGGATCACCCCTCCACTTT
CDR3 protein: CASSLARSRAGSPLHF

clone size: -
J gene: TRBJ2-7
V gene: TRBV7-6
D gene: -
CDR3 DNA: TGTGCCAGCAGCCGGACAGTGAGCTCCTACGAGCAGTACTTC
CDR3 protein: CASSRTVSSYEQYF

clone size: -
J gene: TRBJ1-4
V gene: TRBV19
D gene: TRBD1
CDR3 DNA: TGTGCCAGTAGTATAGGCGGGACAGGGCTTGAAAAACTGTTTTTT
CDR3 protein: CASSIGGTGLEKLFF

clone size: -
J gene: TRBJ1-2
V gene: TRBV6-1
D gene: -
CDR3 DNA: TGTGCCAGCAGTGAAGACCTCAGGGAAGGGGCCTATGGCTACACCTTC
CDR3 protein: CASSEDLREGAYGYTF

clone size: -
J gene: TRBJ1-6
V gene: TRBV6-4
D gene: TRBD1
CDR3 DNA: TGTGCCAGCAGTGAGGTCGGACAGGGCCTAGAAGGGGTTTCACCCCTCCACTTT
CDR3 protein: CASSEVGQGLEGVSPLHF

clone size: once
J gene: TRBJ2-3
V gene: TRBV6-6
D gene: TRBD2
CDR3 DNA: TGTGCCAGCAGCTACGGGACTAGCAGCACAGATACGCAGTATTTT
CDR3 protein: CASSYGTSSTDTQYF

clone size: -
J gene: TRBJ2-1
V gene: TRBV19
D gene: TRBD1
CDR3 DNA: TGTGCCACAAGACGGACAGGCTACGATGAGCAGTTCTTC
CDR3 protein: CATRRTGYDEQFF

clone size: -
J gene: TRBJ1-3
V gene: TRBV18
D gene: -
CDR3 DNA: TGTGCCAGCTCACCGCTTCGCCAAGACAGGAACTCTGGAAACACCATATATTTT
CDR3 protein: CASSPLRQDRNSGNTIYF

clone size: -
J gene: TRBJ2-1
V gene: TRBV25-1
D gene: -
CDR3 DNA: TGTGCCAGCAGTGGGGGAGAGAGAGGACAGAGCTCCTACAATGAGCAGTTCTTC
CDR3 protein: CASSGGERGQSSYNEQFF

clone size: -
J gene: TRBJ1-4
V gene: TRBV29-1
D gene: TRBD1
CDR3 DNA: TGCAGCGCTAAATCGGGGACAGGTGAAAAACTGTTTTTT
CDR3 protein: CSAKSGTGEKLFF

clone size: -
J gene: TRBJ1-1
V gene: TRBV7-9
D gene: TRBD1
CDR3 DNA: TGTGCCAGCAGCTTAAAAGGAGGGGGACAGGGGGCGTTGAGGACTGAAGCTTTCTTT
CDR3 protein: CASSLKGGGQGALRTEAFF

clone size: few
J gene: TRBJ2-1
V gene: TRBV5-1
D gene: -
CDR3 DNA: TGCGCCAGCAGCCACGACTCAAGGGCACGGGAGGAGCAGTTCTTC
CDR3 protein: CASSHDSRAREEQFF

clone size: -
J gene: TRBJ1-2
V gene: TRBV12-3/TRBV12-4
D gene: -
CDR3 DNA: TGTGCCAGCAGTTTACCCGACAGCTATGGCTACACCTTC
CDR3 protein: CASSLPDSYGYTF

clone size: -
J gene: TRBJ2-7
V gene: TRBV28
D gene: TRBD1
CDR3 DNA: TGTGCCAGCAGACCTTCCCGGGACAGGGGGTACGAGCAGTACTTC
CDR3 protein: CASRPSRDRGYEQYF